The 3 T cell receptor beta chains below were found in one sample sequenced in a study of T cell repertoires in cytomegalovirus infection. These TCRs' antigens remain unknown. TCRdb processed the reads anew with MiXCR; each CDR3 protein has one entry. The sample shows about 330,000 distinct CDR3 sequences, nearly 35% of them seen only once. The sequencing here drew on cultured PBMCs, taken from culture after CMV antigen stimulation. The receptors were sampled from a human donor in good health (CMV status not recorded). Some clones in this sample may be carry-over from other donors' samples.

In DNA, the CDR3 is TGTGCCACCAGCACAGGGGTGAAAGATGGCTACACCTTC. Its translation: CATSTGVKDGYTF. The rearrangement uses TRBV15 and TRBJ1-2, with D possibly TRBD1 on 6 matching bases. Germline-derived CDR1 and CDR2 are LNHNV and YYDKDF (reference sequence). Trimming left V 4 bases short and J 6 bases short, with 12 bases between. The CDR3 extends over 13 amino acids.

The chain carries TRBV5-4 and TRBJ2-5; 13 positions match TRBD2. The CDR3 extends over 17 amino acids. The V gene end was trimmed by 5 bases and the J gene end by 4 bases; junction bases not matched to a gene: 11. Germline CDR1 reads SGHNT; CDR2 reads YYREEE (reference sequence). The CDR3: CASRGGGLAGERETQYF. CDR3 nucleotide sequence: TGTGCCAGCAGGGGCGGTGGACTAGCGGGAGAAAGAGAGACCCAGTACTTC.

This clonotype turned up a few times. CDR3 protein: CAISITFMGQGTGGYTF. DNA for the CDR3: TGTGCCATCAGCATTACATTTATGGGACAGGGAACAGGTGGCTACACCTTC. The V gene is TRBV10-3, the J gene TRBJ1-2; 9 nucleotides align to TRBD1. Unmatched junction bases numbered 18, after V lost 6 bases and J lost 7 bases. The CDR3 has 17 residues. Germline V gene lookup returns CDR1 ENHRY and CDR2 SYGVKD.